The clone carrying this TCR beta chain is a singleton in its sample. Its antigen is still unknown. These data originate in a study of a mutant IDH1 vaccine in newly diagnosed glioma. Overall study: Earlier care involved radiotherapy, temozolomide, or both, and the majority received both. Study results and caveats: The occurrence of vaccine-induced immune responses was seen in more than 85% of patients.

With 7 bases clipped from V and 5 bases from J, the junction kept 4 bases outside the gene matches. This CDR3 is 12 amino acids long. Germline loops: CDR1 SNHLY, CDR2 FYNNEI. TCRdb's copy holds only in-frame clones and misses some; the assay was immunoSEQ multiplex PCR. The sample yields roughly 29,000 clones, about 85% seen once. Noted time point: week 23, last vaccination. Topical imiquimod was applied with each vaccine dose, which held 300 ug of mutant IDH1 20-mer peptide. Specimen: PBMCs, collected from a glioma patient whose treatment included an IDH1 peptide vaccine. The sequence derives from a woman aged 18-29 years with glioma. The chain couples TRBV2 to TRBJ1-2, with TRBD1 matching 7 bases. DNA for the CDR3: TGTGCCAGCAATACACAGGGGTATGGCTACACCTTC. This gives the protein CASNTQGYGYTF.